This T cell receptor (beta chain) comes out of a study of cytomegalovirus exposure and HLA in healthy donors. The PCR ran on 60 Vbeta and 13 Jbeta primers. Assay: immunoSEQ multiplex PCR; the TCRdb copy retains only in-frame clones and omits some. This sample has hundreds of thousands of clones, with around nine tenths found just once. The CDR3 is 13 amino acids. Per the germline V gene, CDR1 is SQVTM and CDR2 is ANQGSEA. The V end lost 7 bases, the J end lost 4 bases, and 15 bases lay between the germline ends. Study results and caveats: The listing of roughly 160 TCR beta chains classed them as cytomegalovirus-associated. A missense DCLRE1C variant was associated with V- and J-gene trimming of TCR beta chains in a later analysis, and an independent cohort replicated the association. For most TCR sequences rarity was the rule, although some public TCRs occurred in many donors.

These donors counted as nominally healthy when sampled, but unrecorded immune exposures were likely. As to this clone: Its target is unknown.

Sequencing was carried out using PBMCs. V gene TRBV29-1 combines with J gene TRBJ2-3; perhaps TRBD2 as D (5 bases). The sequence came from a woman between 18 and 29 years old in good health and CMV-seronegative. The CDR3: CSALLSGPDTQYF. In DNA form, the CDR3 reads TGCAGCGCCCTTCTAAGCGGCCCAGATACGCAGTATTTT.